These T cell receptor beta chains were read from a single sample in a study of T cell responses to AZD1222 COVID-19 vaccine. Some clones are missing from TCRdb's copy, which holds only in-frame ones; the method was immunoSEQ multiplex PCR. The sample has approximately 120,000 clones, 70% to 90% seen once. Material: peripheral blood, obtained on day 0 of AZD1222 vaccination. These receptors all stem from an adult in good health. The CDR3 runs from the conserved cysteine through the conserved F or W. A D gene is named only where the DNA matches it firmly. Expanded clones get a size class; other rows say once, few or many, or leave the size out.

j_call,v_call,d_call,clone_size,cdr3_aa,cdr3_nt
TRBJ1-3,TRBV28,NA,NA,CASRGGRNTIYF,TGTGCCAGCAGGGGGGGAAGAAACACCATATATTTT
TRBJ2-7,TRBV6-2/TRBV6-3,TRBD2,NA,CASGLWGGTKREKYF,TGTGCCAGCGGTTTGTGGGGGGGGACGAAAAGAGAAAAGTACTTC
TRBJ1-5,TRBV29-1,NA,NA,CSIPEPPSNQPQHF,TGCAGCATCCCGGAGCCCCCCAGCAATCAGCCCCAGCATTTT
TRBJ2-6,TRBV7-9,NA,NA,CASLTGVAGINSGANVLTF,TGTGCCAGCCTTACCGGGGTGGCAGGGATAAACTCTGGGGCCAACGTCCTGACTTTC
TRBJ1-6,TRBV9,NA,NA,CASGRGAESSYNSPLHF,TGTGCCAGCGGCCGCGGGGCCGAGAGCTCCTATAATTCACCCCTCCACTTT
TRBJ2-2,TRBV7-9,NA,NA,CASSQSGELFF,TGTGCCAGCAGCCAATCCGGGGAGCTGTTTTTT
TRBJ1-3,TRBV5-1,NA,once,CASSLTGLSSGNTIYF,TGCGCCAGCAGCTTAACAGGGCTGAGCTCTGGAAACACCATATATTTT
TRBJ1-6,TRBV7-2,TRBD1,NA,CASSSRQGSYNSPLHF,TGTGCCAGCAGCTCCCGACAGGGGAGCTATAATTCACCCCTCCACTTT
TRBJ2-3,TRBV10-3,TRBD2,few,CAISHPGGTQYF,TGTGCCATCAGCCACCCGGGGGGTACGCAGTATTTT
TRBJ1-5,TRBV28,NA,once,CASSLWGSNQPQHF,TGTGCCAGCAGTTTATGGGGGTCTAATCAGCCCCAGCATTTT
TRBJ2-1,TRBV7-2,NA,NA,CASSLAGGNYNEQFF,TGTGCCAGCAGCTTAGCCGGGGGAAACTACAATGAGCAGTTCTTC
TRBJ1-1,TRBV5-1,NA,NA,CASSAQGGTEAFF,TGCGCCAGCAGCGCTCAGGGAGGAACTGAAGCTTTCTTT
TRBJ2-5,TRBV20-1,TRBD1,NA,CSASSGTGAGETQYF,TGCAGTGCTAGTTCCGGGACAGGGGCGGGGGAGACCCAGTACTTC
TRBJ1-1,TRBV6-5,NA,NA,CASSYSYGANTEAFF,TGTGCCAGCAGTTACTCTTACGGGGCGAACACTGAAGCTTTCTTT
TRBJ1-4,TRBV5-4,TRBD1,NA,CATSGQGGEKLFF,TGTGCCACCTCAGGACAGGGAGGTGAAAAACTGTTTTTT
TRBJ1-2,TRBV6-1,TRBD1,NA,CASSAATGVGSNYGYTF,TGTGCCAGCAGTGCCGCGACAGGGGTCGGATCTAACTATGGCTACACCTTC
TRBJ1-6,TRBV11-2,NA,NA,CASSYGRGYSPLHF,TGTGCCAGCAGCTACGGGAGGGGATATTCACCCCTCCACTTT
TRBJ1-4,TRBV10-3,NA,NA,CAISESSIAKLFF,TGTGCCATCAGTGAGTCGAGTATCGCGAAACTGTTTTTT
TRBJ1-5,TRBV5-6,TRBD1,NA,CASSLAGQGSNQPQHF,TGTGCCAGCAGCTTGGCCGGACAGGGGAGCAATCAGCCCCAGCATTTT
TRBJ1-5,TRBV2,NA,few,CASSELRTANQPQHF,TGTGCCAGCAGTGAACTCCGGACCGCCAATCAGCCCCAGCATTTT
TRBJ2-1,TRBV11-2,NA,NA,CASTLSRSGNEQFF,TGTGCCAGCACCCTTAGCAGGTCTGGGAATGAGCAGTTCTTC
TRBJ2-1,TRBV5-1,NA,NA,CASSPRGSGWNNEQFF,TGCGCCAGCAGCCCCCGGGGTAGCGGATGGAACAATGAGCAGTTCTTC
TRBJ1-2,TRBV12-3/TRBV12-4,TRBD1,NA,CASSRDRPYGYTF,TGTGCCAGCAGCCGGGACAGACCATATGGCTACACCTTC